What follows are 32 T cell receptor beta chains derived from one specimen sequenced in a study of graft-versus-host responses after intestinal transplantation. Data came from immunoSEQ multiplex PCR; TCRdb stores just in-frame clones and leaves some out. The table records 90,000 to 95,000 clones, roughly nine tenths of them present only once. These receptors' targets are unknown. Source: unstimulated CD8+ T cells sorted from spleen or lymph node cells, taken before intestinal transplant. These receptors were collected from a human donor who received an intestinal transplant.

The CDR3 DNA reads TGTGCCACGGGACCAGGGGGCTACCAAGAGACCCAGTACTTC. Translating gives CATGPGGYQETQYF. The chain combines TRBV28 with TRBJ2-5, with TRBD1 matching 8 bases. The CDR3 totals 14 residues. Germline CDR1 and CDR2: MDHEN and SYDVKM. The ends lost 10 bases at V and 0 bases at J; junction bases unmatched: 7.

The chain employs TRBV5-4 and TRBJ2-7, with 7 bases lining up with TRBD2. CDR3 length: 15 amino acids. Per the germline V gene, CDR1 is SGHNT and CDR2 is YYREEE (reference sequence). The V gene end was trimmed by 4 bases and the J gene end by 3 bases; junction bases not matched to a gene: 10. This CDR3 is CASSPGPGLGYEQYF. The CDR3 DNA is TGTGCCAGCAGCCCGGGGCCCGGACTAGGCTACGAGCAGTACTTC.

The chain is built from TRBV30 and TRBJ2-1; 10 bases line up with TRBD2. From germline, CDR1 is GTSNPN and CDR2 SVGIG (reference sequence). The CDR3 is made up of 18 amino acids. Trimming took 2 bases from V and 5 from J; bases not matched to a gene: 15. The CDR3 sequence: CAWSRFPRLAGVNNEQFF. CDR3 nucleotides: TGTGCCTGGAGTCGATTCCCCCGCCTAGCGGGAGTCAACAATGAGCAGTTCTTC.

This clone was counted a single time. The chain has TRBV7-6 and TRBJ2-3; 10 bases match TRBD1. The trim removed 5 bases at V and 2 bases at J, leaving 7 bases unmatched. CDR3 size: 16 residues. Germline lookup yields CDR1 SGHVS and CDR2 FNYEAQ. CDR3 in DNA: TGTGCCAGCAGCCTGGGACAGGGGACCTCCACAGATACGCAGTATTTT. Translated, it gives CASSLGQGTSTDTQYF.

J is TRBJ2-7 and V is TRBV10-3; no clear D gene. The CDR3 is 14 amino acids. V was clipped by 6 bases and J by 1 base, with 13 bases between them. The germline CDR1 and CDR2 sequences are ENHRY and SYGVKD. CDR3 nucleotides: TGTGCCATCAGGGATAGCCTAAATTCCTACGAGCAGTACTTC. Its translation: CAIRDSLNSYEQYF.

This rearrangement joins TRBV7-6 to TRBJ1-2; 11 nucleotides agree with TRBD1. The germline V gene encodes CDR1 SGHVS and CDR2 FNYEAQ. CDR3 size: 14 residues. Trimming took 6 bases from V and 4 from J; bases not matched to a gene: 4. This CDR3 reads CASSSGTGGYGYTF. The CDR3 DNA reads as TGTGCCAGCAGTTCCGGGACAGGGGGCTATGGCTACACCTTC.

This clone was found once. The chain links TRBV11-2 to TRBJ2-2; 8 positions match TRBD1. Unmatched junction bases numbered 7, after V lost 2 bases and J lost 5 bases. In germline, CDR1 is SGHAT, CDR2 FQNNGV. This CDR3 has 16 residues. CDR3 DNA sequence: TGTGCCAGCAGCTTATTTACAGGGGGGCGGACCGGGGAGCTGTTTTTT. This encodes CASSLFTGGRTGELFF.

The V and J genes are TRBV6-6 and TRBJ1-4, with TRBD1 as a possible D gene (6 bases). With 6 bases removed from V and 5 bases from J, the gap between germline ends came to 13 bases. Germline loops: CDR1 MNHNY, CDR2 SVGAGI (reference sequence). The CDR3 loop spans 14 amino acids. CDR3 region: CASSSGVWNEKLFF. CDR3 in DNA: TGTGCCAGCAGCTCAGGGGTATGGAATGAAAAACTGTTTTTT.

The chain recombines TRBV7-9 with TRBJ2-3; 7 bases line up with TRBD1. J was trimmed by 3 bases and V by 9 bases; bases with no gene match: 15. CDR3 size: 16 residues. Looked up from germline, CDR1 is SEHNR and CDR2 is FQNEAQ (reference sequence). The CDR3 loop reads CASPPGGSEGTDTQYF. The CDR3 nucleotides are TGTGCCAGTCCTCCAGGGGGATCAGAAGGAACAGATACGCAGTATTTT.

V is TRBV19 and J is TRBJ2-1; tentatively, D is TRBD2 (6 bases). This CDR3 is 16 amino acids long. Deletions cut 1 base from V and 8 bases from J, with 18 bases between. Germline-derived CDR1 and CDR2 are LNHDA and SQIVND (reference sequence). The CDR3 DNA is TGTGCCAGTAGTATAGGGTCGGGACTGGGGTTTGATGAGCAGTTCTTC. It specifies CASSIGSGLGFDEQFF. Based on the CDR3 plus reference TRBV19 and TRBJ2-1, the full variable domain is DGGITQSPKYLFRKEGQNVTLSCEQNLNHDAMYWYRQDPGQGLRLIYYSQIVNDFQKGDIAEGYSVSREKKESFPLTVTSAQKNPTAFYLCASSIGSGLGFDEQFFGPGTRLTVL.

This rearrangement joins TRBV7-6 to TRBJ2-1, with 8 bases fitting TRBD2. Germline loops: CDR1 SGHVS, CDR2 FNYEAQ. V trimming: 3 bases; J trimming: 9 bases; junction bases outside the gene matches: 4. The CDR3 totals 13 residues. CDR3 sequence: CASSLSGSSEQFF. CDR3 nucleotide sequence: TGTGCCAGCAGCTTGAGCGGGAGTAGTGAGCAGTTCTTC.

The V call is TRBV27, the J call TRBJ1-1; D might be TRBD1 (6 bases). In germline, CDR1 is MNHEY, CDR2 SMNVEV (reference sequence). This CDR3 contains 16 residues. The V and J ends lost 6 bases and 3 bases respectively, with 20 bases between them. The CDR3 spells CASRSQGRIDYTEAFF. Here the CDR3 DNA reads TGTGCCAGCAGATCTCAGGGGAGAATTGATTACACTGAAGCTTTCTTT.

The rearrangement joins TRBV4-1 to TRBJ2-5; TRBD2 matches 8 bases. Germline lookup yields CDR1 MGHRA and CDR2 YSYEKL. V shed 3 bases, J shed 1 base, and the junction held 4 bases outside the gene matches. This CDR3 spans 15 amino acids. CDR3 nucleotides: TGCGCCAGCAGCCAGCTAAGCGGGGGCCAAGAGACCCAGTACTTC. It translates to CASSQLSGGQETQYF.

This CDR3 reads CASNRIPGQGMAYEQYF. The CDR3, as DNA: TGTGCCAGCAACCGAATCCCGGGACAGGGTATGGCCTACGAGCAGTACTTC. This chain connects TRBV28 to TRBJ2-7; TRBD1 agrees at 9 bases. CDR3 size: 17 residues. V was clipped by 7 bases and J by 2 bases; unmatched bases: 15. Per the germline V gene, CDR1 is MDHEN and CDR2 is SYDVKM.

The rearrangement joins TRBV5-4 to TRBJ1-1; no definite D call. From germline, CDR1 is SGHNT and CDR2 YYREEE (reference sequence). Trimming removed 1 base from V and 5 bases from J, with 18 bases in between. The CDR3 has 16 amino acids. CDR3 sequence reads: CASSLMRIGLGTEAFF. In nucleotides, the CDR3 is TGTGCCAGCAGCTTGATGCGCATTGGGCTTGGGACTGAAGCTTTCTTT.

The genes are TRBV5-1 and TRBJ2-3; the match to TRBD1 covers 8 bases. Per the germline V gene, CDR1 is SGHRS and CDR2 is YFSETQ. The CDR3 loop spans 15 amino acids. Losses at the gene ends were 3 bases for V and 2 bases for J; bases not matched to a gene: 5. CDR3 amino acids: CASSSGTGATDTQYF. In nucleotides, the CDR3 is TGCGCCAGCAGCTCTGGGACAGGCGCCACAGATACGCAGTATTTT.

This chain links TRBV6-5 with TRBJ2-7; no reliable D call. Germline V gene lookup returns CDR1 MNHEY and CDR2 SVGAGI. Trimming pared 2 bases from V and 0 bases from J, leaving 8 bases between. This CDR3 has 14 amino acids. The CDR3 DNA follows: TGTGCCAGCAGTTACCGAGGTGTCTCCTACGAGCAGTACTTC. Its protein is CASSYRGVSYEQYF.

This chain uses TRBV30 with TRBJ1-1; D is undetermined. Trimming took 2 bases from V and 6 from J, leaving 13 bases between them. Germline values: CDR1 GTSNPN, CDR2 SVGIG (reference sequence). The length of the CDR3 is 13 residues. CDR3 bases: TGTGCCTGGAGTATTTTAGACTTCTCTGAAGCTTTCTTT. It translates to CAWSILDFSEAFF.

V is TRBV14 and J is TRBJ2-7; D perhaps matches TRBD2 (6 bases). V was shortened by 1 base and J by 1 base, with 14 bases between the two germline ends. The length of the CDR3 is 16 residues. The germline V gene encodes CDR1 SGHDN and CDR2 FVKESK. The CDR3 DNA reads TGTGCCAGCAGCCAAGTAGACGGGAGTGCGTCCTACGAGCAGTACTTC. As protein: CASSQVDGSASYEQYF.

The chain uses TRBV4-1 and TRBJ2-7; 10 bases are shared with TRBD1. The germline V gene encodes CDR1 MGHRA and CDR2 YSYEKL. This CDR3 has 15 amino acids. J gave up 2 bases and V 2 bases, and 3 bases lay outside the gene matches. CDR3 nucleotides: TGCGCCAGCAGCCAACGGACAGGGGGAACCTACGAGCAGTACTTC. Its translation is CASSQRTGGTYEQYF.

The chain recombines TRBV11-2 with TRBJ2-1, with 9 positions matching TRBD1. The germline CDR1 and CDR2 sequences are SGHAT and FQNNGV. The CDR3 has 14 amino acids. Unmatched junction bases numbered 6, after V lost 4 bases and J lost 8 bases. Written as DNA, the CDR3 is TGTGCCAGCAGCTGGGACAGGGCGAGGGATGAGCAGTTCTTC. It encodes CASSWDRARDEQFF.

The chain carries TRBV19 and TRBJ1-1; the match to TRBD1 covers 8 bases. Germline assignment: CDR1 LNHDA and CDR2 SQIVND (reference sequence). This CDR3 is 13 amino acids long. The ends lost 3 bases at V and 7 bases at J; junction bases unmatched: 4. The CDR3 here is CASSMAGGSEAFF. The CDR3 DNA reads TGTGCCAGTAGTATGGCAGGGGGCAGTGAAGCTTTCTTT.

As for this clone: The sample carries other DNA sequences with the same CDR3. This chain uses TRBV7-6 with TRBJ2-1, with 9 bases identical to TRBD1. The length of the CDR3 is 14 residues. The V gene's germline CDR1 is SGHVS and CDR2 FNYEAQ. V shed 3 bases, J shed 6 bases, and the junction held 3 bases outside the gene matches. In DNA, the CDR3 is TGTGCCAGCAGCTTCGGGACAGGGAGCAATGAGCAGTTCTTC. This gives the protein CASSFGTGSNEQFF.

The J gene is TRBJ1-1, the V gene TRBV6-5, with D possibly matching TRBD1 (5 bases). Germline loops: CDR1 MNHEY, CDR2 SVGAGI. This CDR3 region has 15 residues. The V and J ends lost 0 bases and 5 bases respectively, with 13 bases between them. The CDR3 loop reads CASSYSTGGVTEAFF. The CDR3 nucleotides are TGTGCCAGCAGTTACTCAACGGGAGGGGTGACTGAAGCTTTCTTT.

This chain's CDR3 is CATGGLNYEQYF. The CDR3 DNA reads TGTGCCACGGGAGGACTGAACTACGAGCAGTACTTC. This rearrangement joins TRBV10-3 to TRBJ2-7, with 7 bases that match TRBD2. The CDR3 runs to 12 residues. Germline-derived CDR1 and CDR2 are ENHRY and SYGVKD. V lost 10 bases to trimming and J lost 3 bases; unmatched junction nucleotides: 6.

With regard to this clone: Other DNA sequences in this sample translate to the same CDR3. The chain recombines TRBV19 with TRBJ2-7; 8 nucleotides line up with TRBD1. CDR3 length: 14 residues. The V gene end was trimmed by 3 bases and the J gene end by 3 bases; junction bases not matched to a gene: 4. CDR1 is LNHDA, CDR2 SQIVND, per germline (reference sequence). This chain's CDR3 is CASSIGQGGYEQYF. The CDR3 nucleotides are TGTGCCAGTAGTATCGGACAGGGTGGCTACGAGCAGTACTTC.

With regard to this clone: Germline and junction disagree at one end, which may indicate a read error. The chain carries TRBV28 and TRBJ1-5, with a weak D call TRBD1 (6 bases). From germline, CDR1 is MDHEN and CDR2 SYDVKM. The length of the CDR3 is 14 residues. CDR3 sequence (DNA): TGTGCCGGCAGTACAGGGACGCCGTTATCGCCCCAGCATTTT. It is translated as CAGSTGTPLSPQHF.

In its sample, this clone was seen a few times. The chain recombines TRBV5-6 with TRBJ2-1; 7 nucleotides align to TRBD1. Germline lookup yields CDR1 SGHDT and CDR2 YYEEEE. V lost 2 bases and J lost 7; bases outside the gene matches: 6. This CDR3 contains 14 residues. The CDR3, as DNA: TGTGCCAGCAGCTTTGAGGGGGCTCTGAATGAGCAGTTCTTC. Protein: CASSFEGALNEQFF.

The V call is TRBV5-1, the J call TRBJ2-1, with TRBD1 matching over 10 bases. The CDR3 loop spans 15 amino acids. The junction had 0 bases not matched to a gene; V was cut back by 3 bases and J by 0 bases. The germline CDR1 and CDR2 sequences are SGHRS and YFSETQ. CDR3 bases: TGCGCCAGCAGCTGGACAGGGGGCTCCTACAATGAGCAGTTCTTC. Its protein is CASSWTGGSYNEQFF.

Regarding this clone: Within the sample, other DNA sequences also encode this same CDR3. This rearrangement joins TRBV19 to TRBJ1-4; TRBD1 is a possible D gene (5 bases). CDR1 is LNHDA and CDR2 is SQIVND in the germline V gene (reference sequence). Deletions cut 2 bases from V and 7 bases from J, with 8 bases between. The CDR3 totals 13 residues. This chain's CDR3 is CASSIQGGEKLFF. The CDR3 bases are TGTGCCAGTAGTATACAGGGTGGTGAAAAACTGTTTTTT.

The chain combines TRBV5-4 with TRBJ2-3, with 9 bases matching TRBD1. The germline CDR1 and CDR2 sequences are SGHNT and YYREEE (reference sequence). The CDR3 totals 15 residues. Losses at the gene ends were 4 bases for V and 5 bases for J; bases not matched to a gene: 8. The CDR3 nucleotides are TGTGCCAGCAGCCCGCGGACAGGGGTTATAGATACGCAGTATTTT. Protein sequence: CASSPRTGVIDTQYF.

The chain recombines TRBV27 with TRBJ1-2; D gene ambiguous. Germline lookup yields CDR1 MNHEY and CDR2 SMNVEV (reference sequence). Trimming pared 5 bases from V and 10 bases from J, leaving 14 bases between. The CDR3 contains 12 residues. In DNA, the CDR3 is TGTGCCAGCAGTCCCGGACGAGCGGACTACACCTTC. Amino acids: CASSPGRADYTF.